This T cell receptor beta chain was recovered during a study of T cell responses to AZD1222 COVID-19 vaccine. Study outcomes and limitations: Only after the peak T cell response were repertoires sampled. Donors were mostly white British, more females; clonal diversity possibly underestimated. At study baseline, merely six AZD1222 recipients were seropositive. Spike-wide vaccine-associated CD4 TCRs dominated at 160-218 and 743-854.

Germline lookup yields CDR1 WSHSY and CDR2 SAAADI. V was shortened by 0 bases and J by 10 bases, with 13 bases between the two germline ends. This CDR3 comprises 14 residues. Sequenced by immunoSEQ multiplex PCR; TCRdb stores in-frame clones only, minus some. This table has 85,000 or so clones, roughly 84% appearing once. Of note for this clone: What it recognizes is unknown.

This clonotype was sampled from an adult who received the AZD1222 COVID-19 vaccine. The input for sequencing was peripheral blood, taken 28 days after the second AZD1222 dose. The rearrangement uses TRBV10-2 and TRBJ2-1; no clear D gene. This chain's CDR3 is CASSESIVAQEQFF. Here the CDR3 DNA reads TGCGCCAGCAGTGAGTCGATAGTGGCTCAGGAGCAGTTCTTC.